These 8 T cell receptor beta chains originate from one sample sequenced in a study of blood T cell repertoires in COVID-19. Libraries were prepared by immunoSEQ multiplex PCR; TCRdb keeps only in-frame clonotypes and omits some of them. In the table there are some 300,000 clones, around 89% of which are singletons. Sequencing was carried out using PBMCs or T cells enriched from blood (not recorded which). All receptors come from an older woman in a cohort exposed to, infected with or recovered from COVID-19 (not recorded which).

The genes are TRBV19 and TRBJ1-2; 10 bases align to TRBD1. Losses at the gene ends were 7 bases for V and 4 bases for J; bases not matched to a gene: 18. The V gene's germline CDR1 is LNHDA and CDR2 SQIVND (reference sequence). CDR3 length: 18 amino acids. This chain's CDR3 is CASTTNEMGDRGLYGYTF. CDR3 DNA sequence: TGTGCCAGTACTACCAATGAAATGGGGGACAGGGGACTCTATGGCTACACCTTC. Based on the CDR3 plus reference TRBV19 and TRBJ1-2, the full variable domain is DGGITQSPKYLFRKEGQNVTLSCEQNLNHDAMYWYRQDPGQGLRLIYYSQIVNDFQKGDIAEGYSVSREKKESFPLTVTSAQKNPTAFYLCASTTNEMGDRGLYGYTFGSGTRLTVV.

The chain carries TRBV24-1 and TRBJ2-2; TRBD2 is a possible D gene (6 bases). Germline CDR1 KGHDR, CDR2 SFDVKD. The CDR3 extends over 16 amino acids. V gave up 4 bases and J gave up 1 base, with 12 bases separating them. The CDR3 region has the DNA TGTGCCACCAGTGACTGGGACTTTTGGAACACCGGGGAGCTGTTTTTT. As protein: CATSDWDFWNTGELFF.

The CDR3: CASSIVRNNYGYTF. CDR3 sequence (DNA): TGTGCCAGTAGTATAGTGAGAAATAACTATGGCTACACCTTC. The genes are TRBV19 and TRBJ1-2, with no clear D. CDR1 is LNHDA and CDR2 is SQIVND in the germline V gene (reference sequence). V shed 1 base and J shed 1 base, with 7 bases lying between them. This CDR3 is built from 14 residues.

CDR3 sequence (DNA): TGTGCCACCAGTGATTCCTCAACAGGGAACTATGGCTACACCTTC. Encoded protein: CATSDSSTGNYGYTF. The V gene is TRBV24-1, the J gene TRBJ1-2; possibly TRBD1 for D (6 bases). The ends were cut back, 2 bases at V and 2 bases at J, with 11 bases in the middle. CDR1 and CDR2 from the germline V gene are KGHDR and SFDVKD. The CDR3 consists of 15 residues.

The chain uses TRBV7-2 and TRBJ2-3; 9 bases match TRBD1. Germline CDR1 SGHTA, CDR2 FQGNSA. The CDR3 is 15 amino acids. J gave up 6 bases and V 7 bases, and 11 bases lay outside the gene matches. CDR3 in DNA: TGTGCCAGCACCTTCGTCGGGACAGGGTCCGATACGCAGTATTTT. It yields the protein CASTFVGTGSDTQYF.

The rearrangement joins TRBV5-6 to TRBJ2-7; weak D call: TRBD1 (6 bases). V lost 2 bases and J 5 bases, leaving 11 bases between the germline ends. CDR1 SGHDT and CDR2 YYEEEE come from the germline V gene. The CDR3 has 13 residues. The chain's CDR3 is CASSFRQVDEQYF. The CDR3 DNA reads TGTGCCAGCAGCTTTAGACAGGTAGACGAGCAGTACTTC.

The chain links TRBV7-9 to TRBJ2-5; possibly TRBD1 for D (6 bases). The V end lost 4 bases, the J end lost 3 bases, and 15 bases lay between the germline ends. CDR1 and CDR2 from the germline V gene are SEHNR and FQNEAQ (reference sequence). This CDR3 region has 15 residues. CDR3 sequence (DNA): TGTGCCAGCAGCTCAACAGGGATTTCAAAAGAGACCCAGTACTTC. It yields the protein CASSSTGISKETQYF. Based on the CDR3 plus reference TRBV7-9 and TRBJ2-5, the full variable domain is DTGVSQNPRHKITKRGQNVTFRCDPISEHNRLYWYRQTLGQGPEFLTYFQNEAQLEKSRLLSDRFSAERPKGSFSTLEIQRTEQGDSAMYLCASSSTGISKETQYFGPGTRLLVL.

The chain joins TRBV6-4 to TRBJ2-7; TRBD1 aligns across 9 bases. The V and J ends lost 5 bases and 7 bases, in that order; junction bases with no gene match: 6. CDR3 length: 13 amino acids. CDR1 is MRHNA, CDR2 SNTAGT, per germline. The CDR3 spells CASSRTGEGEQYF. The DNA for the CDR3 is TGTGCCAGCAGTAGGACAGGGGAGGGAGAGCAGTACTTC.